This T cell receptor (beta chain) was profiled in a study of blood T cell repertoires in COVID-19. Study summary: COVID-19 samples from acute and convalescent phases originated in the United States, Italy and Spain. In each case, the material was cDNA or gDNA derived from T cells, B-cell-depleted T cells, or PBMCs.

The count of this clone is one. Per the original methods: Reference gene primer amplification gave estimated nucleated cell counts. The assay was immunoSEQ multiplex PCR, and TCRdb's table has in-frame clones only and misses some. V, J and clone size are taken as reported in that table, and D and trimming were inferred from the DNA itself. The sample has some 170,000 clones; around 80% are singletons. The trim removed 4 bases at V and 2 bases at J, leaving 4 bases unmatched. The CDR3 runs to 14 residues. Looked up from germline, CDR1 is MGHRA and CDR2 is YSYEKL. The sequence was collected from a woman in her thirties or forties with COVID-19, enrolled during active disease. The chain joins TRBV4-1 to TRBJ2-7; 8 bases are shared with TRBD2. The sample consisted of peripheral blood. CDR3: CASSLREGAYEQYF. In DNA form, the CDR3 reads TGCGCCAGCAGCCTTCGGGAGGGCGCCTACGAGCAGTACTTC.